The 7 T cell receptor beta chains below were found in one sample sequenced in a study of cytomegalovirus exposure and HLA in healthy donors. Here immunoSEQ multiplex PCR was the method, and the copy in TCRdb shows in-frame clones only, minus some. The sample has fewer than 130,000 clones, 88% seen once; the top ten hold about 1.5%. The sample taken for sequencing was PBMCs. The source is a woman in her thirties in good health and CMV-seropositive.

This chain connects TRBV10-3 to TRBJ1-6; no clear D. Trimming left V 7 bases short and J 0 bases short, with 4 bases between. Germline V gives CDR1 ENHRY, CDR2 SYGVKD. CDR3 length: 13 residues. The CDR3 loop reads CAINSSYNSPLHF. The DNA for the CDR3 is TGTGCCATCAACAGCTCCTATAATTCACCCCTCCACTTT.

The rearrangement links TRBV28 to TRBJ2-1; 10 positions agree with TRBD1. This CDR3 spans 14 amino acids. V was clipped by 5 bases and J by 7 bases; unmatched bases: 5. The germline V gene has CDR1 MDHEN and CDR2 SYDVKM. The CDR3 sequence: CASSVGQGVNEQFF. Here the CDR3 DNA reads TGTGCCAGCAGTGTCGGACAGGGGGTTAATGAGCAGTTCTTC.

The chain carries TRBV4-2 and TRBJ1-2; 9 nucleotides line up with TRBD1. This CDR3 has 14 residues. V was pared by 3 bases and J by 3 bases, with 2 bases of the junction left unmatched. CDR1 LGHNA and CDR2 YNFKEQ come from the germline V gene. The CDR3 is CASSQDRGDYGYTF. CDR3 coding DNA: TGTGCCAGCAGCCAGGACAGGGGCGACTATGGCTACACCTTC.

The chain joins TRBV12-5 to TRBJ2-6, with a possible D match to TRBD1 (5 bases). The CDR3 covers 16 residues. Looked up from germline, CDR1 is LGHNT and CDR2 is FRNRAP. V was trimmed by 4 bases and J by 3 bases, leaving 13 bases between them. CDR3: CASGWPVGDGANVLTF. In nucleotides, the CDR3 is TGTGCTAGTGGTTGGCCCGTAGGGGATGGGGCCAACGTCCTGACTTTC.

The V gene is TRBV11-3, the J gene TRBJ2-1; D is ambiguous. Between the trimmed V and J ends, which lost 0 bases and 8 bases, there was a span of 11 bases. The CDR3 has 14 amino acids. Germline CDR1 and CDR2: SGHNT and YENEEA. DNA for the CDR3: TGTGCCAGCAGCTTAGAGGCTAGTGGGTATGAGCAGTTCTTC. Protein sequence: CASSLEASGYEQFF. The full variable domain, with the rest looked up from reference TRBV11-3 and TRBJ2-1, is EAGVVQSPRYKIIEKKQPVAFWCNPISGHNTLYWYLQNLGQGPELLIRYENEEAVDDSQLPKDRFSAERLKGVDSTLKIQPAELGDSAVYLCASSLEASGYEQFFGPGTRLTVL.

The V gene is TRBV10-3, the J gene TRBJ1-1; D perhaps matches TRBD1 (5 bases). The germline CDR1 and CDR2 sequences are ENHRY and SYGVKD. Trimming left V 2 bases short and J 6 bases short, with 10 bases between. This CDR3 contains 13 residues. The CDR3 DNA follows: TGTGCCATCAGTGAGGACAGTCTCTCTGAAGCTTTCTTT. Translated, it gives CAISEDSLSEAFF.

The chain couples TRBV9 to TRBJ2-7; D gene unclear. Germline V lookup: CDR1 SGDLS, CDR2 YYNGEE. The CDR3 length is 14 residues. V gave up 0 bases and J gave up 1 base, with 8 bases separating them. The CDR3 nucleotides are TGTGCCAGCAGCGTAGGTGTCAGATCCTACGAGCAGTACTTC. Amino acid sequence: CASSVGVRSYEQYF.